These 24 T cell receptor beta chains originate from one sample sequenced in a study of OX40 agonist ivuxolimab in advanced cancers. Libraries were prepared through the immunoSEQ multiplex PCR assay. In its TCRdb copy, this immuneACCESS table keeps in-frame sequences only and misses some clones. Where compared with another copy, unresolved V genes explain less than half of these, and the others have no known cause. Counted in this sample were 81,000 or so clones; 88% of them appeared once. Around 0.45% of the sample rests with the top ten. Sequencing was performed on CD4+ or CD8+ T cells sorted from blood, taken in a trial of the OX40 agonist ivuxolimab. These receptors were collected from an adult with an advanced solid tumor such as melanoma, head and neck, liver or kidney cancer.

This clone appeared a single time. The chain uses TRBV7-9 and TRBJ2-1; D assignment may be TRBD1 or TRBD2 (5 bases each). This CDR3 region has 17 residues. Trimming removed 5 bases from V and 4 bases from J, with 21 bases in between. The germline V gene has CDR1 SEHNR and CDR2 FQNEAQ (reference sequence). For the CDR3, the DNA is TGTGCCAGCAGCCATAAGAAAGGGACCTTCCAATACAATGAGCAGTTCTTC. Its translation is CASSHKKGTFQYNEQFF. Using reference TRBV7-9 and TRBJ2-1 for the parts outside the CDR3, the full variable domain is DTGVSQNPRHKITKRGQNVTFRCDPISEHNRLYWYRQTLGQGPEFLTYFQNEAQLEKSRLLSDRFSAERPKGSFSTLEIQRTEQGDSAMYLCASSHKKGTFQYNEQFFGPGTRLTVL.

This clone showed up just a few times. Compared with germline, one end of the junction differs, possibly owing to a read error. The V call is TRBV7-7, the J call TRBJ2-1; 8 bases match TRBD1. From germline, CDR1 is SSHAT and CDR2 FNYEAQ (reference sequence). The CDR3 is 16 amino acids. CDR3: CASSSRTGPSYNEQFF. The CDR3 DNA reads TGTGCTAGCAGCTCCCGGACAGGGCCCTCCTACAATGAGCAGTTCTTC.

The chain employs TRBV2 and TRBJ1-1; the D is unclear. CDR1 and CDR2 from the germline V gene are SNHLY and FYNNEI. V was pared by 5 bases and J by 6 bases, with 13 bases between. This CDR3 contains 13 residues. The CDR3 region has the DNA TGTGCCAGCAGTCCCGAGACGTACGCTGAAGCTTTCTTT. Its protein product is CASSPETYAEAFF.

The gene calls are TRBV6-6 and TRBJ2-7, with 7 bases aligning to TRBD1. V shed 6 bases, J shed 0 bases, and the junction held 2 bases outside the gene matches. The CDR3 extends over 13 amino acids. CDR1 MNHNY and CDR2 SVGAGI come from the germline V gene (reference sequence). In DNA form, the CDR3 reads TGTGCCAGCAGCTACAGGGGCTCCTACGAGCAGTACTTC. This sequence encodes CASSYRGSYEQYF.

This chain uses TRBV5-1 with TRBJ2-3; D perhaps matches TRBD2 (5 bases). Trimming cost V 1 base and J 1 base, with 10 bases left between them. The germline V gene encodes CDR1 SGHRS and CDR2 YFSETQ. CDR3 length: 15 amino acids. The CDR3 loop reads CASSLSRGGTDTQYF. The CDR3, as DNA: TGCGCCAGCAGCTTGTCCCGGGGTGGCACAGATACGCAGTATTTT.

The chain links TRBV27 to TRBJ1-6, with 7 bases lining up with TRBD1. The CDR3 covers 15 residues. The germline CDR1 and CDR2 sequences are MNHEY and SMNVEV (reference sequence). V was pared by 3 bases and J by 4 bases, with 3 bases of the junction left unmatched. The CDR3 here is CASSFTGQYNSPLHF. The CDR3, as DNA: TGTGCCAGCAGTTTCACGGGACAGTATAATTCACCCCTCCACTTT.

The chain joins TRBV18 to TRBJ1-5; the D is unclear. The length of the CDR3 is 13 residues. In germline, CDR1 is KGHSH, CDR2 LQKENI. Trimming left V 6 bases short and J 5 bases short, with 11 bases between. The CDR3 DNA reads as TGTGCCAGCTCGTCTTGGCGGGATCAGCCCCAGCATTTT. Residues: CASSSWRDQPQHF.

This rearrangement joins TRBV6-5 to TRBJ2-3; D remains ambiguous. The germline V and J ends were trimmed by 3 bases and 1 base, with 5 bases remaining between them. The CDR3 is 13 amino acids. Germline loops: CDR1 MNHEY, CDR2 SVGAGI. The CDR3 reads CASSYQGTDTQYF. In DNA form, the CDR3 reads TGTGCCAGCAGTTATCAGGGCACAGATACGCAGTATTTT.

This clone has just one count. The chain joins TRBV6-5 to TRBJ1-2; weak D call: TRBD1 (5 bases). The ends were cut back, 0 bases at V and 4 bases at J, with 15 bases in the middle. The CDR3 has 16 residues. Germline CDR1 and CDR2: MNHEY and SVGAGI. The CDR3 sequence: CASSYSSGAGGYGYTF. DNA of the CDR3: TGTGCCAGCAGTTACTCGAGCGGGGCAGGTGGCTATGGCTACACCTTC.

J is TRBJ1-4 and V is TRBV2, with 11 bases fitting TRBD1. The V segment lost 5 bases and the J segment 7 bases; nucleotides outside the gene matches: 3. CDR3 length: 14 residues. Looked up from germline, CDR1 is SNHLY and CDR2 is FYNNEI. The DNA for the CDR3 is TGTGCCAGCAGTACCGGGACAGGGGGTGAAAAACTGTTTTTT. Its translation is CASSTGTGGEKLFF.

J is TRBJ1-2 and V is TRBV19; possible D gene TRBD1, 5 bases. CDR1 and CDR2 (germline): LNHDA, SQIVND (reference sequence). The V and J ends lost 7 bases and 4 bases respectively, with 19 bases between them. The CDR3 sequence is 15 residues long. The CDR3 here is CASMTTGTGSYGYTF. CDR3 DNA: TGTGCCAGTATGACCACCGGGACGGGAAGCTATGGCTACACCTTC.

The rearrangement joins TRBV25-1 to TRBJ2-7, with no clear D. Germline CDR1 and CDR2: MGHDK and SYGVNS. V lost 5 bases to trimming and J lost 1 base, with 3 bases between them. This CDR3 is built from 11 residues. The CDR3 DNA reads as TGTGCCAGCAGTCTATCCTACGAGCAGTACTTC. Translated, it gives CASSLSYEQYF.

The V and J genes are TRBV29-1 and TRBJ1-4, with TRBD1 matching over 7 bases. This CDR3 is 12 amino acids long. From germline, CDR1 is SQVTM and CDR2 ANQGSEA. Unmatched junction bases numbered 6, after V lost 4 bases and J lost 10 bases. CDR3 amino acids: CSVAFRGGKLFF. In nucleotides, the CDR3 is TGCAGCGTTGCCTTCAGGGGGGGAAAACTGTTTTTT.

The V and J genes are TRBV12-5 and TRBJ1-1; TRBD1 matches 7 bases. This CDR3 is built from 15 residues. Unmatched junction bases numbered 9, after V lost 5 bases and J lost 3 bases. From germline, CDR1 is LGHNT and CDR2 FRNRAP. The CDR3 sequence: CASGPLTGRYTEAFF. DNA for the CDR3: TGTGCTAGTGGTCCCCTGACAGGGAGGTACACTGAAGCTTTCTTT.

The V call is TRBV15, the J call TRBJ2-2; D perhaps matches TRBD2 (5 bases). Trimming stripped 3 bases from V and 1 base from J, with 12 bases between. Per germline, CDR1 LNHNV and CDR2 YYDKDF (reference sequence). This CDR3 comprises 16 residues. This CDR3 is CATSSRRVLNTGELFF. DNA for the CDR3: TGTGCCACCAGCAGCCGGCGGGTTCTGAACACCGGGGAGCTGTTTTTT.

V usage is TRBV10-3 and J usage is TRBJ1-1; perhaps TRBD1 as D (6 bases). The CDR3 extends over 14 amino acids. The V end was cut by 6 bases, the J end by 3 bases, with 14 bases between. Germline-derived CDR1 and CDR2 are ENHRY and SYGVKD. As DNA, the CDR3 is TGTGCCATCAGAGATCAGGGGTTTGACACTGAAGCTTTCTTT. This gives the protein CAIRDQGFDTEAFF.

This chain uses TRBV7-6 with TRBJ2-6; D is undetermined. Between the trimmed V and J ends, which lost 3 bases and 0 bases, there was a span of 6 bases. The CDR3 is 15 amino acids. Germline CDR1 reads SGHVS; CDR2 reads FNYEAQ. The CDR3 coding sequence is TGTGCCAGCAGCTTGTTGTCCTCTGGGGCCAACGTCCTGACTTTC. Translated: CASSLLSSGANVLTF. Combining the CDR3 with reference TRBV7-6 and TRBJ2-6 gives the whole variable domain GAGVSQSPRYKVTKRGQDVALRCDPISGHVSLYWYRQALGQGPEFLTYFNYEAQQDKSGLPNDRFSAERPEGSISTLTIQRTEQRDSAMYRCASSLLSSGANVLTFGAGSRLTVL.

This chain uses TRBV5-1 with TRBJ1-4; D remains ambiguous. Germline CDR1 is SGHRS and CDR2 is YFSETQ. There are 14 residues in the CDR3. V was pared by 3 bases and J by 3 bases, with 9 bases between. The CDR3 DNA reads as TGCGCCAGCAGCTCCCACGTTGCTAATGAAAAACTGTTTTTT. It translates to CASSSHVANEKLFF.

CDR3 bases: TGTGCCATCAGAGGGAGCACTGAAGCTTTCTTT. Translating it yields CAIRGSTEAFF. This chain uses TRBV10-3 with TRBJ1-1; D gene unclear. V was cut by 6 bases and J by 4 bases, with 6 bases left in between. From germline, CDR1 is ENHRY and CDR2 SYGVKD. The CDR3 sequence is 11 residues long.

This chain joins TRBV29-1 and TRBJ2-3; D gene ambiguous. The germline V gene has CDR1 SQVTM and CDR2 ANQGSEA. Trimming pared 6 bases from V and 6 bases from J, leaving 13 bases between. The CDR3 is made up of 12 amino acids. The CDR3 reads CSVYKAEDTQYF. The CDR3 coding sequence is TGCAGCGTCTACAAGGCAGAGGATACGCAGTATTTT.

This chain joins TRBV16 and TRBJ1-1; TRBD1 might be the D (6 bases). The CDR3 covers 16 residues. The V end was cut by 0 bases, the J end by 3 bases, with 14 bases between. Germline loops: CDR1 KGHSY, CDR2 FQNENV. CDR3: CASSQSGQGRDTEAFF. CDR3 DNA sequence: TGTGCCAGCAGCCAATCGGGCCAGGGGCGGGACACTGAAGCTTTCTTT.

This clone was picked up a small number of times. The chain employs TRBV5-4 and TRBJ2-5, with D unclear. Germline V gene lookup returns CDR1 SGHNT and CDR2 YYREEE (reference sequence). V was trimmed by 4 bases and J by 5 bases, leaving 12 bases between them. The CDR3 is 13 residues long. CDR3 residues: CASSPLPRETQYF. The CDR3 DNA reads as TGTGCCAGCAGCCCCCTTCCTCGTGAGACCCAGTACTTC.

This clone was found a few times. This chain's CDR3 is CASSLVLGISYNEQFF. CDR3 DNA: TGTGCCAGCAGCTTAGTTTTGGGTATCTCCTACAATGAGCAGTTCTTC. The rearrangement links TRBV7-2 to TRBJ2-1; D is ambiguous. This CDR3 contains 16 residues. CDR1 and CDR2 (germline): SGHTA, FQGNSA. The V gene lost 1 base and the J gene lost 0 bases, with 10 bases spanning the gap.

A single count supports this clone. This chain connects TRBV11-2 to TRBJ1-1; 8 nucleotides line up with TRBD1. This CDR3 is 13 amino acids long. The junction had 1 base not matched to a gene; V was cut back by 2 bases and J by 5 bases. Germline CDR1 reads SGHAT; CDR2 reads FQNNGV. The CDR3 protein is CASSLRTGTEAFF. The CDR3 DNA sequence: TGTGCCAGCAGCTTAAGGACAGGGACTGAAGCTTTCTTT.